The 2 T cell receptor beta chains presented below share a single source sample, sequenced in a study of vaccination effects on CD4 cells after COVID-19. The data were produced by immunoSEQ multiplex PCR, yet TCRdb's version contains in-frame clones alone and is incomplete. The sample records tens of thousands of clones, about 77% being singletons. Sequencing in the ViraFEST assay came after antigen-specific CD4+ T cells had been expanded with viral peptide pools, which were used to stimulate PBMC. On roughly day 10 of culture, CD4+ T cells were separated out. PCR confirmed that the person was infected with SARS-CoV-2 between March and December 2020. What these receptors recognize is not known. Sequenced here: CD4+ T cells from PBMCs cultured with HIV peptides, sampled before COVID-19 vaccination. Subset indicated: HIV-1 Nef peptide pool negative control/reference culture. The receptors shown here come from a human donor who had a prior SARS-CoV-2 infection.

This clone was seen a few times. The V call is TRBV2, the J call TRBJ2-7, with 10 bases matching TRBD1. Trimming at V came to 6 bases and at J to 6 bases, leaving 8 bases not matched to a gene. CDR3 size: 14 residues. Germline CDR1 reads SNHLY; CDR2 reads FYNNEI. This CDR3 is CASRTDRGTSEQYF. CDR3 in DNA: TGTGCCAGCAGGACGGACAGGGGGACGAGCGAGCAGTACTTC.

The V and J genes are TRBV7-2 and TRBJ1-5; D gene ambiguous. This CDR3 is built from 15 residues. The V and J ends lost 2 bases and 2 bases respectively, with 10 bases between them. Germline CDR1 reads SGHTA; CDR2 reads FQGNSA. DNA of the CDR3: TGTGCCAGCAGCTTATACCCTGGCGGCAATCAGCCCCAGCATTTT. Its protein product is CASSLYPGGNQPQHF.